This T cell receptor (beta chain) was sequenced during a study of human T cells and chemical hapten exposure. Within the library, unique molecular identifiers were attached to each individual cDNA molecule. TCRdb itself ran the RACE reads through MiXCR, one entry per CDR3 protein. The data show about 55,000 distinct CDR3 sequences, with about 9.9% seen just once and 1.5% to 2% held by the top ten. This sample's time point: patch test 2, 6 weeks after DPC sensitization. Treatment defined: therapeutic diphenylcyclopropenone sensitization with weekly scalp DPC. Investigators collected blood before applying each patch test. Germline CDR1 and CDR2: SGHDN and FVKESK. The CDR3 consists of 14 residues. V was clipped by 5 bases and J by 2 bases; unmatched bases: 1.

The TCR sequence derives from a woman between 50 and 59 years old with alopecia areata. Some clones in this sample may be carry-over from other donors' samples. This sample comprised whole blood, obtained in connection with sensitization to the hapten diphenylcyclopropenone (DPC). The chain recombines TRBV14 with TRBJ2-7, with 12 bases fitting TRBD2. The chain's CDR3 is CASSGLAGTYEQYF. In DNA, the CDR3 is TGTGCCAGCAGCGGACTAGCGGGGACCTACGAGCAGTACTTC.